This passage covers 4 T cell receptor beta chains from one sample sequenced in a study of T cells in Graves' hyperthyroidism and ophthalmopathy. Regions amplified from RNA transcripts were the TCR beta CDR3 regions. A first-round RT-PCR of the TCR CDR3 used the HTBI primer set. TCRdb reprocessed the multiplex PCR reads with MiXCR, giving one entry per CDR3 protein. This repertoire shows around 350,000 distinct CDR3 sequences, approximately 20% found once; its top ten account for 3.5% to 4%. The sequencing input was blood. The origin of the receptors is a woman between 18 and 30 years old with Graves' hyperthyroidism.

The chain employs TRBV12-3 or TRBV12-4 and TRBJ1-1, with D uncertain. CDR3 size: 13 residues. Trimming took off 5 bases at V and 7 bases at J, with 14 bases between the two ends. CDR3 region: CASSVGKIGEAFF. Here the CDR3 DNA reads TGTGCCAGCAGTGTAGGAAAGATCGGTGAAGCTTTCTTT.

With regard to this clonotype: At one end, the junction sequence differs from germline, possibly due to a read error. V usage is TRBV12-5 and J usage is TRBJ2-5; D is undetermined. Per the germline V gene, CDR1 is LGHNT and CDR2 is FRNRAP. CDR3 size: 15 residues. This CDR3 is CASGLDPPQQETRYF. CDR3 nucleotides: TGTGCTAGTGGTTTGGACCCTCCCCAACAAGAGACCCGGTACTTC.

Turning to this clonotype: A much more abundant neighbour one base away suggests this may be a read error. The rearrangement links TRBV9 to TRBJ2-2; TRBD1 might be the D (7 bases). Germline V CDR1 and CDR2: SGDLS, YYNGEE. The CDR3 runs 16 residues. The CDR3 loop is CASSATGEVSTGELCF. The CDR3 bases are TGTGCCAGCAGCGCCACAGGGGAGGTCAGCACCGGGGAGCTGTGTTTT.

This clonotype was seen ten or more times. The CDR3 DNA sequence: TGTGCCAGCAGGACTAGACAGAGCTCCTACGAGCAGTACTTC. Its translation is CASRTRQSSYEQYF. V usage is TRBV6-2 or TRBV6-3 and J usage is TRBJ2-7; perhaps TRBD2 as D (6 bases). The CDR3 length is 14 residues. V was shortened by 6 bases and J by 0 bases, with 12 bases between the two germline ends. CDR1 is MNHEY and CDR2 is SVGEGT in the germline V gene.